What follows describes a single TCR beta chain. The data were taken from a study of T cells expressing NK-cell markers. TCRdb re-called the 5' RACE reads and gives one entry per CDR3 protein, without DNA. This sample's clone table lists 350,000 to 400,000 distinct CDR3 sequences. Germline lookup yields CDR1 KGHDR and CDR2 SFDVKD. This CDR3 is 14 amino acids long. The chain is built from TRBV24-1 and TRBJ2-5; TCRdb returns TRBD2, unconfirmable since there is no DNA. This sequence originates from a woman between 45 and 65 years old in good health. Sequenced: blood T cells: a sorted CD56 or NKG2C T cell subset, CD4+ or CD8+ T cells, or bulk PBMC T cells (not recorded which). The chain's CDR3 is CATSGTPPGETQYF.